The following is a T cell receptor beta chain sequence with its context. The data are from a study of cytomegalovirus exposure and HLA in healthy donors. This PCR relied on a set of 60 Vbeta primers and 13 Jbeta primers. The protocol was immunoSEQ multiplex PCR, while the TCRdb copy is restricted to in-frame clones and leaves out a portion. The data hold about 110,000 clones, with just over 75% observed a single time. Material for sequencing was PBMCs. The receptor's source is a man between 35 and 55 years old in good health and CMV-seropositive.

CDR3 DNA sequence: TGTGCCAGCAGCTTAGATAGGAGGACGCCTCAATGGGAAAAACTGTTTTTT. It encodes CASSLDRRTPQWEKLFF. The chain links TRBV11-3 to TRBJ1-4; no firm D call. The CDR3 runs to 17 residues. Germline V gene lookup returns CDR1 SGHNT and CDR2 YENEEA. The V end was cut by 0 bases, the J end by 8 bases, with 19 bases between.